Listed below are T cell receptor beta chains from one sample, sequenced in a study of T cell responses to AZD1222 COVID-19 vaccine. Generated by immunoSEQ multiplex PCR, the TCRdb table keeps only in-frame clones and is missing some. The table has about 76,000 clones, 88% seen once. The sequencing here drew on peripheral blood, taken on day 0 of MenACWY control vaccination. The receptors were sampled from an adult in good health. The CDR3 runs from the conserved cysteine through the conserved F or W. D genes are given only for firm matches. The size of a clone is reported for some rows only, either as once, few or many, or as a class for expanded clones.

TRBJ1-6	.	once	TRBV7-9	CASSLATGVSYNSPLHF	TGTGCCAGCAGCTTAGCGACTGGCGTCTCCTATAATTCACCCCTCCACTTT
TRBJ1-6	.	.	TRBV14	CASSPRRDNSPLHF	TGTGCCAGCAGCCCCCGACGGGATAATTCACCCCTCCACTTT
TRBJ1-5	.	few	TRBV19	CASSISGRDQPQHF	TGTGCCAGTAGTATTTCGGGAAGGGATCAGCCCCAGCATTTT
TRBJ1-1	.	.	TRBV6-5	CASSYSTDNQAAFF	TGTGCCAGCAGTTACTCGACGGACAACCAGGCAGCTTTCTTT
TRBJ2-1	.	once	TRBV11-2	CASSYRDIPYNEQFF	TGTGCCAGCAGCTACAGGGACATCCCCTACAATGAGCAGTTCTTC
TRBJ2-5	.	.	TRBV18	CASSPPSPRETQYF	TGTGCCAGCTCACCACCTAGCCCCCGGGAGACCCAGTACTTC
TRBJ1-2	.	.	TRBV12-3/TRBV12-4	CASSPRQNGYTF	TGTGCCAGCAGTCCTCGACAGAATGGCTACACCTTC
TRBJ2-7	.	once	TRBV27	CASSSGTGGVEQYF	TGTGCCAGCAGTTCCGGGACTGGTGGGGTCGAGCAGTACTTC
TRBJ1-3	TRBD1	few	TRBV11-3	CASSQTGGSGNTIYF	TGTGCCAGCAGTCAAACAGGGGGCTCTGGAAACACCATATATTTT
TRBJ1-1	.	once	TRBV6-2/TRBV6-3	CASSAAPNTEAFF	TGTGCCAGCAGTGCGGCGCCCAACACTGAAGCTTTCTTT
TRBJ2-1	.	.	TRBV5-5	CASSRKPGHLSYNEQFF	TGTGCCAGCAGCCGGAAACCGGGACACCTTTCCTACAATGAGCAGTTCTTC
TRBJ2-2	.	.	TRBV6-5	CASSYQAPSTGELFF	TGTGCCAGCAGTTACCAAGCCCCGAGCACCGGGGAGCTGTTTTTT
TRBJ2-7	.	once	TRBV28	CASSLLGGQLTYEQYF	TGTGCCAGCAGTTTATTGGGGGGACAGCTCACCTACGAGCAGTACTTC
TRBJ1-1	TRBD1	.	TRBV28	CASKGQANTEAFF	TGTGCCAGCAAGGGACAGGCGAACACTGAAGCTTTCTTT
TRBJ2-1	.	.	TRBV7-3	CASSFQGGGNEQFF	TGTGCCAGCAGCTTTCAGGGGGGTGGCAATGAGCAGTTCTTC
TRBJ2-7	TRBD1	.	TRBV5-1	CASSLMRGLSEQYF	TGCGCCAGCAGCTTGATGAGGGGGCTAAGCGAGCAGTACTTC
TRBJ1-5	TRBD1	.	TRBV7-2	CASSLVSTGGNQPQHF	TGTGCCAGCAGCTTAGTGTCAACAGGGGGCAATCAGCCCCAGCATTTT
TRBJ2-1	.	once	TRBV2	CASSEVTSLGSEGNEQFF	TGTGCCAGCAGTGAAGTGACCTCCCTGGGGAGTGAAGGCAATGAGCAGTTCTTC
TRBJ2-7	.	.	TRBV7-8	CASSQPGVEQYF	TGTGCCAGCAGCCAGCCGGGGGTCGAGCAGTACTTC
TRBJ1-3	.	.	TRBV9	CASSATPGRLVTIYF	TGTGCCAGCAGCGCTACTCCGGGACGGCTAGTAACCATATATTTT
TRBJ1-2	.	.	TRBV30	CAWGRPGLPPYGYTF	TGTGCCTGGGGCCGGCCAGGGTTACCTCCCTATGGCTACACCTTC
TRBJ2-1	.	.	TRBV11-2	CASSLETAAPYNEQFF	TGTGCCAGCAGCTTAGAGACGGCCGCTCCCTACAATGAGCAGTTCTTC
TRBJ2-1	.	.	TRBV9	CASSLTGLPYNEQFF	TGTGCCAGCAGCCTAACTGGACTCCCCTACAATGAGCAGTTCTTC
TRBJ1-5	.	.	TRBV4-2	CASSQDKGSNQPQHF	TGTGCCAGCAGCCAAGATAAAGGTAGCAATCAGCCCCAGCATTTT
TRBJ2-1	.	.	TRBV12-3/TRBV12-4	CASSQSGGNEQFF	TGTGCCAGCAGCCAGTCCGGGGGCAATGAGCAGTTCTTC
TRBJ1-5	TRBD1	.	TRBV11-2	CASSAKQGEWEQPQHF	TGTGCCAGCAGCGCCAAACAGGGGGAATGGGAACAGCCCCAGCATTTT
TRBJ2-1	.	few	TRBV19	CASSTFSWGEQFF	TGTGCCAGTAGTACTTTTTCTTGGGGAGAGCAGTTCTTC
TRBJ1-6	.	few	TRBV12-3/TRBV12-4	CASGREDSPLHF	TGTGCCAGCGGGAGAGAGGATTCACCCCTCCACTTT